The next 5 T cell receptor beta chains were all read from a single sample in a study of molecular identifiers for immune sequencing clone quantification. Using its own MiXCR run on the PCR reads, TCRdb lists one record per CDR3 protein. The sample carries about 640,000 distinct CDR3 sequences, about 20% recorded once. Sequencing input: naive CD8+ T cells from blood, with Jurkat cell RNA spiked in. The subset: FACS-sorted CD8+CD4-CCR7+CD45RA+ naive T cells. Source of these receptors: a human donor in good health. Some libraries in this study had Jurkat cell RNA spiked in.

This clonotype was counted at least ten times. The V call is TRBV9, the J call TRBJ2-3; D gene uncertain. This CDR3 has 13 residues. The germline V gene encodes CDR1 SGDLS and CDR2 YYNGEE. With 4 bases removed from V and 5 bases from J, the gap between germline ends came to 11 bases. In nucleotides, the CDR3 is TGTGCCAGCAGCTCCGCAAGAGAAGATACGCAGTATTTT. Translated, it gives CASSSAREDTQYF.

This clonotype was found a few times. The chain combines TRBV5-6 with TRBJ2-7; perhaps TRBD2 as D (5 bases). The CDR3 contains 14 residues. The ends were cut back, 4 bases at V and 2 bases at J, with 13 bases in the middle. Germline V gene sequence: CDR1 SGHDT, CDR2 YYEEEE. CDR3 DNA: TGTGCCAGCAGCCGGGGATCGACCCCCTACGAGCAGTACTTC. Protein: CASSRGSTPYEQYF.

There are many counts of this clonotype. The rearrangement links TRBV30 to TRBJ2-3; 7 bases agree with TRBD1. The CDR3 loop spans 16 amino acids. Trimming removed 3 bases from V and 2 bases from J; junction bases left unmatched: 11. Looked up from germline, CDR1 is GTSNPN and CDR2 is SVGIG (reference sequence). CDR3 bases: TGTGCCTGGAGGGACCAAGGACAGGAGATCACAGATACGCAGTATTTT. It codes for CAWRDQGQEITDTQYF. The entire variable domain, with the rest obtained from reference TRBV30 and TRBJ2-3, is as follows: SQTIHQWPATLVQPVGSPLSLECTVEGTSNPNLYWYRQAAGRGLQLLFYSVGIGQISSEVPQNLSASRPQDRQFILSSKKLLLSDSGFYLCAWRDQGQEITDTQYFGPGTRLTVL.

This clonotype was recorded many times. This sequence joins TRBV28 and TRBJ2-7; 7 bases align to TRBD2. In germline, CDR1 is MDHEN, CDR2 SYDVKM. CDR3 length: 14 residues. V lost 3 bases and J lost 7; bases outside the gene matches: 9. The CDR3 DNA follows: TGTGCCAGCAGTTTTGGCTACCCAGCGGGAGAGCAGTACTTC. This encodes CASSFGYPAGEQYF.

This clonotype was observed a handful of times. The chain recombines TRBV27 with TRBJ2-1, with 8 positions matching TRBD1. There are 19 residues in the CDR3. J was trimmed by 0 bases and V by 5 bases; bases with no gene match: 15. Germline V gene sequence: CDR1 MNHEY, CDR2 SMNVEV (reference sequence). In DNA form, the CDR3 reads TGTGCCAGCAGTCGGACAGGGCTCCCGGCGGAAAGCTCCTACAATGAGCAGTTCTTC. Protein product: CASSRTGLPAESSYNEQFF.